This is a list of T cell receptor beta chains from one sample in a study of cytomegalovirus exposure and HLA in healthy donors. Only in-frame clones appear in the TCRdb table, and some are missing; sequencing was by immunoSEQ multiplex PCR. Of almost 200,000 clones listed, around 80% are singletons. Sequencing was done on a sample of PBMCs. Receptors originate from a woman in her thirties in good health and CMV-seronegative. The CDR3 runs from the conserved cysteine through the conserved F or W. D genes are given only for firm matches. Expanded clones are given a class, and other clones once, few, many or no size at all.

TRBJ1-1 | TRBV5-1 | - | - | TGCGCCAGCAGCTTGGCCACAGGGAACACTGAAGCTTTCTTT | CASSLATGNTEAFF
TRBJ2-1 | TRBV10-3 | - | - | TGTGCAGCTCGTGGCGACAGCTCCTACAATGAGCAGTTCTTC | CAARGDSSYNEQFF
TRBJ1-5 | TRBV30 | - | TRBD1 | TGTGCCTGGAGGCAGGGGGCTGGTCAGCCCCAGCATTTT | CAWRQGAGQPQHF
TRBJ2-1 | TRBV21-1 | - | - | TGTGCCAGCGGGGAGAGGGTCGCCCCTGAGCAGTTCTTC | CASGERVAPEQFF
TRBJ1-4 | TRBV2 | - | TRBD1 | TGTGCCAGCAGTGGACAGGGGCGAAAGGGGGAAAAACTGTTTTTT | CASSGQGRKGEKLFF
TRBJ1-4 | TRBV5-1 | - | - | TGCGCCACCGCGGGAACGTTGGGCGAAAAACTGTTTTTT | CATAGTLGEKLFF
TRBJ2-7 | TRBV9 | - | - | TGTGCCAGCAGCGTAGACGGGGTCCCGACCTACGAGCAGTACTTC | CASSVDGVPTYEQYF
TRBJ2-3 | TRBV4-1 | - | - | TGCGCCAGCAGCCAAGAACGGGGGAGCACAGATACGCAGTATTTT | CASSQERGSTDTQYF
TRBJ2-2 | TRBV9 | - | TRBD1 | TGTGCCAGCAGCGGTAAGAGGGGGCTCAACACCGGGGAGCTGTTTTTT | CASSGKRGLNTGELFF
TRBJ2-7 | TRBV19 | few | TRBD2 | TGTGCCAGTAGTATCCAGGGAGGGGCCGAGCAGTACTTC | CASSIQGGAEQYF
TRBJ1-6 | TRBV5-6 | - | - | TGTGCCAGCAGGGTTGCACCGAGCGGGGCGAATTCACCCCTCCACTTT | CASRVAPSGANSPLHF
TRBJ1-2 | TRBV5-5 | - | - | TGTGCCAGCAGCTCCAGGGAGGAGGGTCGAATCGGGGGCTACACCTTC | CASSSREEGRIGGYTF
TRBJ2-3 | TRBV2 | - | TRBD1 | TGTGCCAGCAGTGAAGGGACAGGGCTTGATACGCAGTATTTT | CASSEGTGLDTQYF
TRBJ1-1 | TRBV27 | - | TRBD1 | TGTGCCAGCAGAAAACAGGGGGCCAAGAACACTGAAGCTTTCTTT | CASRKQGAKNTEAFF
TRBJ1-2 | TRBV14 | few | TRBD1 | TGTGCCAGCAGCCAAATAGACAGGGCCTATGGCTACACCTTC | CASSQIDRAYGYTF
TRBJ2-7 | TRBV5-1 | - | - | TGCGCCAGCAGCTTGGCCCAGGGACTCGAGCAGTACTTC | CASSLAQGLEQYF
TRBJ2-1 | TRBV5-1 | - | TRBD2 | TGCGCCAGCAGCCACCCCCCTAGCGGGGGTAACAATGAGCAGTTCTTC | CASSHPPSGGNNEQFF
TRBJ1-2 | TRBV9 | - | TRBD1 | TGTGCCAGCAGCTTAGGGGGCGCGGACTATGGCTACACCTTC | CASSLGGADYGYTF
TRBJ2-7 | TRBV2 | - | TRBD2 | TGTGCCAGCAGTGAAGGGTTAGCGGGCTCCTACGAGCAGTACTTC | CASSEGLAGSYEQYF
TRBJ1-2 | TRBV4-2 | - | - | TGTGCCAGCAGCCTGCAACAGGCACGACCAACCTTC | CASSLQQARPTF
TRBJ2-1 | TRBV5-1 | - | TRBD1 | TGCGCCAGCAGTTCAGGACAGGGCTACTACAATGAGCAGTTCTTC | CASSSGQGYYNEQFF
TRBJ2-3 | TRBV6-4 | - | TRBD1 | TGTGCCAGCAGTGAACGACAGGGGACAGATACGCAGTATTTT | CASSERQGTDTQYF
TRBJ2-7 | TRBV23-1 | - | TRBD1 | TGCGCCAGCAGTCATCCTTCTTCCCCTACAGGGGGCGAGCAGTACTTC | CASSHPSSPTGGEQYF
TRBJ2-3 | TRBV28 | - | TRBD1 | TGTGCCAGCGGACAGGGGGCGCGTACGCAGTATTTT | CASGQGARTQYF
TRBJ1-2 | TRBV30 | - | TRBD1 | TGTGCCTGGAGTGTACGTAGGGGGCGGAATGGCTACACCTTC | CAWSVRRGRNGYTF
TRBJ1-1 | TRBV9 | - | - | TGTGCCAGCAGCGTAGATGAGGGTTTGGCTGAAGCTTTCTTT | CASSVDEGLAEAFF
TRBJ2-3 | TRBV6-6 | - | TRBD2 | TGTGCCAGCAGCCCGGCGGGAGGGACAGATACGCAGTATTTT | CASSPAGGTDTQYF
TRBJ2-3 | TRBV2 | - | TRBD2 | TGTGCCAGCAGTTTCGGGACTAGCGGGGGCACAGATACGCAGTATTTT | CASSFGTSGGTDTQYF
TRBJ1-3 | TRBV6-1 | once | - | TGTGCCAGCAGTGCCGGGACTCCCGACATCTCTGGAAACACCATATATTTT | CASSAGTPDISGNTIYF
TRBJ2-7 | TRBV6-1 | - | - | TGTGCCAGCAAGGACACCCCCTACGAGCAGTACTTC | CASKDTPYEQYF
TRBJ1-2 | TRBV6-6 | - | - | TGTGCCAGCAGTTACTCTGCAGGTACTAGCTATGGCTACACCTTC | CASSYSAGTSYGYTF
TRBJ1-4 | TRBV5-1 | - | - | TGCGCCAGCAGCAGGGGCCCCAAAACAACTAATGAAAAACTGTTTTTT | CASSRGPKTTNEKLFF
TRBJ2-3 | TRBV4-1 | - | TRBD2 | TGCGCCAGCAGCCAAAGCGGGAGTGGGACAGATACGCAGTATTTT | CASSQSGSGTDTQYF
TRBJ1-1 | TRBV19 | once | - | TGTGCCAGTAGTATACGTAGCCTATCAGTGGCCCCGAACACTGAAGCTTTCTTT | CASSIRSLSVAPNTEAFF
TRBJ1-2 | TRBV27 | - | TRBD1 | TGTGCCAGCAGTTTATCGGGACAGGGAGGAGGCTACACCTTC | CASSLSGQGGGYTF
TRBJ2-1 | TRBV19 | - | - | TGTGCCAGTAGTAAAGCCCCGATCCCCTACAATGAGCAGTTCTTC | CASSKAPIPYNEQFF
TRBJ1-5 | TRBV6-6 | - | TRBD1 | TGTGCCAGCAGCTGGGACAGGGGAGGACAGCCCCAGCATTTT | CASSWDRGGQPQHF
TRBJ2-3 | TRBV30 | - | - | TGTGCCTGGAGGGTTTTTAGCGCCGACGGAGATACGCAGTATTTT | CAWRVFSADGDTQYF
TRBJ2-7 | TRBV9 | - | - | TGTGCCAGCAGCGTAGGCGGGACCACCAACGCCCGGGAGCAGTACTTC | CASSVGGTTNAREQYF
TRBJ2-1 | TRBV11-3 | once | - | TGTGCCAGCAGCTTAGATTCGGATGAGCAGTTCTTC | CASSLDSDEQFF
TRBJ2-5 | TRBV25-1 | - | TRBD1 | TGTGCCACCACTGAAACAGGGGCGCCGGGGGAGACCCAGTACTTC | CATTETGAPGETQYF
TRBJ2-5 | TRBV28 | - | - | TGTGCCAGCAGTTTAACGGTAGAGGAGACCCAGTACTTC | CASSLTVEETQYF
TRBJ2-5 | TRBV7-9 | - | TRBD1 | TGTGCCAGCAGCACCCGGGACAGTCAAGAGACCCAGTACTTC | CASSTRDSQETQYF
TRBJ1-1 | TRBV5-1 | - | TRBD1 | TGCGCCAGCAGGCCGTTTACAGGGGAAGAAAACACTGAAGCTTTCTTT | CASRPFTGEENTEAFF
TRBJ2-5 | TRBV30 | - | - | TGTGCCTGGAGTTACAGGGAAGAGACCCAGTACTTC | CAWSYREETQYF